In its sample, the clone carrying this TCR beta chain was seen a few times. Its antigen is not known. Unique molecular identifiers tagged the TCRbeta library. Via MiXCR, TCRdb re-called the PCR reads, giving one row per CDR3 protein. The sample includes under 750,000 distinct CDR3 sequences, around 23% of them seen just once. The CDR3 is 14 residues long. Trimming took 4 bases from V and 3 from J; bases not matched to a gene: 5. These data belong to a study of T-cell reconstitution after alpha-beta-depleted transplantation in children. Study-wide findings and caveats: As was reported, about two months after transplant, alpha-beta T cells came from several hundred expanded graft clones. T-cell counts and diversity at one year post-transplant came mainly from newly produced T cells.

The chain carries TRBV12-3 or TRBV12-4 and TRBJ1-1; 7 bases are shared with TRBD1. The clonotype was recovered from a boy under two years old who had a stem cell transplant for acute myeloid leukemia, so the T cells may come from the graft donor. Source: PBMCs, mostly from graft donor cells, taken 360 days after TCRalphabeta/CD19-depleted stem cell transplant. The CDR3, as DNA: TGTGCCAGCAGTTCGAACAGGGGTGACACTGAAGCTTTCTTT. Protein product: CASSSNRGDTEAFF.